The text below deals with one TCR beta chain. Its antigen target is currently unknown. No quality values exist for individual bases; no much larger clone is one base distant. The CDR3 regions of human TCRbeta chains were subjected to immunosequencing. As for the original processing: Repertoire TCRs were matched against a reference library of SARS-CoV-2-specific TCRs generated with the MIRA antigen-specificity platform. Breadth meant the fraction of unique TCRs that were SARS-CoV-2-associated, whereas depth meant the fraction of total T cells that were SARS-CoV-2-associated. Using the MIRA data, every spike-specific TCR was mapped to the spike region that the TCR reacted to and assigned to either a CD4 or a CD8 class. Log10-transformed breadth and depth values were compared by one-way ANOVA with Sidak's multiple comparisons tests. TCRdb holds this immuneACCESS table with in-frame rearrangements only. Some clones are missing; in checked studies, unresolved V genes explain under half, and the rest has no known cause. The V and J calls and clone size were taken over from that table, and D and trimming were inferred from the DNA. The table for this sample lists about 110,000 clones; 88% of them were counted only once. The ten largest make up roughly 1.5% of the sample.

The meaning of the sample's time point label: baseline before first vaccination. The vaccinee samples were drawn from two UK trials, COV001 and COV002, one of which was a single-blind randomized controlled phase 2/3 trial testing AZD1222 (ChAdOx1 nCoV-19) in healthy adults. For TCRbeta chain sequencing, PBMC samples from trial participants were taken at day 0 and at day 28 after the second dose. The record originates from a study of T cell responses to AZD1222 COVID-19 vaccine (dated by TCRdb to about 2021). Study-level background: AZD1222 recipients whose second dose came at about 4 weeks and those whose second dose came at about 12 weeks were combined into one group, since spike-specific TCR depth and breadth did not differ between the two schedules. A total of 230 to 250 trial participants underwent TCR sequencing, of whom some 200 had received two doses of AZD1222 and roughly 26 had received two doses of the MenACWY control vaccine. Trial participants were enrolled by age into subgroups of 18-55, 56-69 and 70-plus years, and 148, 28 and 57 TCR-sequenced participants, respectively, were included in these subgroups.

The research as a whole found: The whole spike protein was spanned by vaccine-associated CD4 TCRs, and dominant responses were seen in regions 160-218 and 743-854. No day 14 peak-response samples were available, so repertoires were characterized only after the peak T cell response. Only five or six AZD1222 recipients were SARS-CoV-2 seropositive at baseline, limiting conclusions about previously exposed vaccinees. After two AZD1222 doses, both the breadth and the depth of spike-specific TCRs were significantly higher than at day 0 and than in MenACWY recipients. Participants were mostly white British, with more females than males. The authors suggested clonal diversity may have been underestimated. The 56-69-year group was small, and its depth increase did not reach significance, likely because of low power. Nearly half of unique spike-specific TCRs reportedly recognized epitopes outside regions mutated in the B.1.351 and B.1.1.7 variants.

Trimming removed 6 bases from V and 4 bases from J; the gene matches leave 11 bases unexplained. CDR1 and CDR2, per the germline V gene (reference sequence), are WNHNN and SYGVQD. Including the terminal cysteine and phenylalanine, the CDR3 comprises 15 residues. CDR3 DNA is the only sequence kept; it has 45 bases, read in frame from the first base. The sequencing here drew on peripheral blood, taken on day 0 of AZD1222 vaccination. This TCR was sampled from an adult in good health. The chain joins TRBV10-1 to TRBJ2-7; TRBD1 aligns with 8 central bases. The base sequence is TGCGCCAGCAGCGAGGCCGGGACAGGCCTATACGAGCAGTACTTC. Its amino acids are CASSEAGTGLYEQYF.